This passage covers 21 T cell receptor beta chains from one sample sequenced in a study of regulatory T cells in long-lasting Graves disease. Arm-PCR of CDR3 regions and iRepertoire HTBI primers were used to build TCR beta libraries. One entry per CDR3 protein results from TCRdb running MiXCR on the multiplex PCR reads. In the table there are around 330,000 distinct CDR3 sequences, 15% to 20% of which are singletons. Time point indicated: newly diagnosed GD, antithyroid drugs for less than 3 months. The TCR library used RNA extracted from PBMCs. Specimen: peripheral blood mononuclear cells (PBMCs), collected at new diagnosis, from a patient treated with antithyroid drugs. The receptors shown here come from a female donor with Graves disease.

This clonotype has a count of ten or more. The gene calls are TRBV12-3 or TRBV12-4 and TRBJ2-7; TRBD2 is a possible D gene (6 bases). V was trimmed by 8 bases and J by 0 bases, leaving 11 bases between them. CDR3 length: 13 amino acids. CDR3 region: CASGPGLSYEQYF. The CDR3 DNA reads TGTGCCAGCGGACCGGGACTCTCCTACGAGCAGTACTTC.

This clonotype appeared a few times. The rearrangement joins TRBV9 to TRBJ2-1; D gene uncertain. Deletions cut 3 bases from V and 0 bases from J, with 10 bases between. Germline values: CDR1 SGDLS, CDR2 YYNGEE. This CDR3 comprises 15 residues. Here the CDR3 reads CASSADPTSYNEQFF. In DNA form, the CDR3 reads TGTGCCAGCAGCGCGGACCCGACCTCCTACAATGAGCAGTTCTTC.

J is TRBJ2-1 and V is TRBV12-3 or TRBV12-4, with 13 bases aligning to TRBD2. The length of the CDR3 is 17 residues. V trimming: 5 bases; J trimming: 4 bases; junction bases outside the gene matches: 8. The CDR3, as DNA: TGTGCCAGCAGTCGTGGGGGGGGACTAGCGGGATACAATGAGCAGTTCTTC. Protein sequence: CASSRGGGLAGYNEQFF.

This clonotype was counted only a few times. CDR3 residues: CAWTPGTPGYTF. The CDR3 nucleotides read TGTGCCTGGACCCCCGGGACGCCCGGCTACACCTTC. This chain uses TRBV30 with TRBJ1-2; D might be TRBD1 (5 bases). Trimming shortened V by 4 bases and J by 8 bases, and 14 bases separated the two germline ends. This CDR3 spans 12 amino acids. CDR1 GTSNPN and CDR2 SVGIG come from the germline V gene (reference sequence).

This clonotype was picked up many times. J is TRBJ1-1 and V is TRBV5-1, with a possible D match to TRBD1 (6 bases). The CDR3 length is 14 residues. V lost 0 bases, J lost 5 bases, and 11 bases lay in between. In germline, CDR1 is SGHRS, CDR2 YFSETQ. The CDR3 coding sequence is TGCGCCAGCAGCTTGGGCAGGGGAGGAACTGAAGCTTTCTTT. Translating gives CASSLGRGGTEAFF.

This clonotype was seen a few times. The chain recombines TRBV19 with TRBJ2-3; D unresolved. V lost 8 bases, J lost 4 bases, and 10 bases lay in between. This CDR3 spans 12 amino acids. CDR1 and CDR2 (germline): LNHDA, SQIVND (reference sequence). CDR3 region: CASASVPDTQYF. The CDR3 nucleotides read TGTGCCAGTGCAAGCGTTCCAGATACGCAGTATTTT.

Comment on this clonotype: A read error is the likely source, as a far larger clone sits one nucleotide away. Lacking the conserved final phenylalanine or tryptophan, this CDR3 likely reflects a read error. J is TRBJ1-5 and V is TRBV11-3; D uncertain. The CDR3 loop spans 14 amino acids. Germline V gene lookup returns CDR1 SGHNT and CDR2 YENEEA. Deletions cut 5 bases from V and 0 bases from J, with 8 bases between. The CDR3 DNA is TGTGCCAGCAGCCCTTCAGGTAGCAATCAGCCCCAGCATTCT. Residues: CASSPSGSNQPQHS.

V and J are TRBV5-5 and TRBJ1-5; D is ambiguous. The germline CDR1 and CDR2 sequences are SGHKS and YYEKEE (reference sequence). V dropped 0 bases and J dropped 2 bases, with 18 bases sitting between them. The CDR3 loop spans 18 amino acids. The CDR3 is CASSLARPQLDGNQPQHF. CDR3 sequence (DNA): TGTGCCAGCAGCTTGGCCAGGCCTCAGCTAGACGGCAATCAGCCCCAGCATTTT. Looking up the rest from reference TRBV5-5 and TRBJ1-5 gives the full variable domain: DAGVTQSPTHLIKTRGQQVTLRCSPISGHKSVSWYQQVLGQGPQFIFQYYEKEERGRGNFPDRFSARQFPNYSSELNVNALLLGDSALYLCASSLARPQLDGNQPQHFGDGTRLSIL.

This clonotype was picked up many times. CDR3: CASSRLGYEQYF. The CDR3 nucleotides are TGTGCCAGCAGTCGACTCGGGTACGAGCAGTACTTC. The chain is built from TRBV27 and TRBJ2-7, with D uncertain. Germline V gene lookup returns CDR1 MNHEY and CDR2 SMNVEV (reference sequence). CDR3 length equals 12 residues. The V gene lost 5 bases and the J gene lost 4 bases, with 9 bases spanning the gap.

The chain uses TRBV12-3 or TRBV12-4 and TRBJ1-1; D uncertain. Trimming left V 1 base short and J 9 bases short, with 12 bases between. This CDR3 spans 13 amino acids. The CDR3 sequence: CASSLGRAGKAFF. The CDR3 DNA sequence: TGTGCCAGCAGTTTAGGACGGGCAGGTAAAGCTTTCTTT.

This clonotype came up once. The chain is built from TRBV9 and TRBJ1-6; no definite D call. CDR3 length: 15 amino acids. CDR1 is SGDLS, CDR2 YYNGEE, per germline. With 0 bases removed from V and 7 bases from J, the gap between germline ends came to 11 bases. The CDR3 DNA reads TGTGCCAGCAGCGTAGATACTTTGGCCAATTCACCCCTCCACTTT. This translates into CASSVDTLANSPLHF. Together with reference TRBV9 and TRBJ1-6, the CDR3 gives the full variable domain: DSGVTQTPKHLITATGQRVTLRCSPRSGDLSVYWYQQSLDQGLQFLIQYYNGEERAKGNILERFSAQQFPDLHSELNLSSLELGDSALYFCASSVDTLANSPLHFGNGTRLTVT.

This clonotype was detected many times. J is TRBJ2-5 and V is TRBV7-9; tentatively, D is TRBD1 (5 bases). CDR1 and CDR2 from the germline V gene are SEHNR and FQNEAQ (reference sequence). The CDR3 is 18 residues long. Between the trimmed V and J ends, which lost 4 bases and 2 bases, there was a span of 23 bases. The CDR3 reads CASSSLTRTDSAQETQYF. The DNA of the CDR3 is TGTGCCAGCAGCTCCTTGACACGTACAGACAGCGCACAAGAGACCCAGTACTTC.

This clonotype was detected many times. V is TRBV5-1 and J is TRBJ2-2, with 12 bases identical to TRBD2. V lost 1 base to trimming and J lost 0 bases; unmatched junction nucleotides: 4. The germline V gene has CDR1 SGHRS and CDR2 YFSETQ. The CDR3 totals 18 residues. CDR3 nucleotide sequence: TGCGCCAGCAGCTTGAGTCTAGCGGGAGGGACGAACACCGGGGAGCTGTTTTTT. As protein: CASSLSLAGGTNTGELFF.

This clonotype was seen a single time. This sequence joins TRBV2 and TRBJ1-5, with D possibly TRBD1 on 5 matching bases. CDR3 length equals 16 residues. The germline V and J ends were trimmed by 7 bases and 5 bases, with 21 bases remaining between them. CDR1 is SNHLY, CDR2 FYNNEI, per germline. The CDR3 DNA follows: TGTGCCAGCAAACCGACGGGGGGGGGAAATCATCAGCCCCAGCATTTT. Protein: CASKPTGGGNHQPQHF. The complete variable domain, with remaining parts taken from reference TRBV2 and TRBJ1-5, reads EPEVTQTPSHQVTQMGQEVILRCVPISNHLYFYWYRQILGQKVEFLVSFYNNEISEKSEIFDDQFSVERPDGSNFTLKIRSTKLEDSAMYFCASKPTGGGNHQPQHFGDGTRLSIL.

This clonotype was observed at least ten times. This chain links TRBV6-1 with TRBJ2-7; tentatively, D is TRBD2 (5 bases). V was cut by 7 bases and J by 3 bases, with 13 bases left in between. This CDR3 contains 13 residues. Germline loops: CDR1 MNHNS, CDR2 SASEGT. This CDR3 is CASTEGRRYEQYF. In nucleotides, the CDR3 is TGTGCCAGCACAGAGGGCAGGCGCTACGAGCAGTACTTC.

Ten or more counts support this clonotype. The chain carries TRBV29-1 and TRBJ2-2; TRBD1 aligns across 12 bases. The CDR3 has 16 amino acids. V shed 6 bases, J shed 6 bases, and the junction held 11 bases outside the gene matches. Germline V gene sequence: CDR1 SQVTM, CDR2 ANQGSEA. CDR3 amino acids: CSVTPGQGARAGELFF. The CDR3 DNA reads as TGCAGCGTGACACCGGGACAGGGGGCTCGGGCCGGGGAGCTGTTTTTT.

The chain joins TRBV24-1 to TRBJ2-5, with 7 bases matching TRBD1. J gave up 5 bases and V 5 bases, and 16 bases lay outside the gene matches. This CDR3 spans 17 amino acids. Per germline, CDR1 KGHDR and CDR2 SFDVKD. CDR3 nucleotides: TGTGCCACCAGTGTCCTACCCGGACAGGCTAAATGGGAGACCCAGTACTTC. The encoded protein is CATSVLPGQAKWETQYF.

This clonotype was detected ten times or more. The chain combines TRBV5-5 with TRBJ1-6; a weak D match, TRBD1 (5 bases). V was pared by 3 bases and J by 14 bases, with 15 bases between. The CDR3 is made up of 13 amino acids. CDR1 is SGHKS, CDR2 YYEKEE, per germline (reference sequence). The CDR3 loop reads CASSSTSDIALHF. The CDR3 bases are TGTGCCAGCAGCTCGACCTCGGACATAGCCCTCCACTTT. Together with reference TRBV5-5 and TRBJ1-6, the CDR3 gives the full variable domain: DAGVTQSPTHLIKTRGQQVTLRCSPISGHKSVSWYQQVLGQGPQFIFQYYEKEERGRGNFPDRFSARQFPNYSSELNVNALLLGDSALYLCASSSTSDIALHFGNGTRLTVT.

This clonotype appeared a single time. CDR3 region: CASSLGWALYGYTF. DNA for the CDR3: TGTGCCAGCAGCTTAGGCTGGGCTCTTTATGGCTACACCTTC. This chain links TRBV7-9 with TRBJ1-2; D is ambiguous. The CDR3 contains 14 residues. Germline CDR1 and CDR2: SEHNR and FQNEAQ (reference sequence). Trimming stripped 1 base from V and 5 bases from J, with 11 bases between.

The chain employs TRBV18 and TRBJ2-5; D unresolved. CDR3 length equals 14 residues. The ends were cut back, 1 base at V and 1 base at J, with 7 bases in the middle. Germline CDR1 reads KGHSH; CDR2 reads LQKENI. CDR3 loop: CASSPRFSQETQYF. DNA of the CDR3: TGTGCCAGCTCACCACGCTTCAGCCAAGAGACCCAGTACTTC.

This clonotype came up a few times. One base away lies a much larger clone, so this may be a sequencing read error. The genes are TRBV11-2 and TRBJ2-2; 10 bases match TRBD2. The length of the CDR3 is 13 residues. Germline-derived CDR1 and CDR2 are SGHAT and FQNNGV. The CDR3 protein is CASSLAGGGELFF. CDR3 nucleotide sequence: TGTGCCAGCAGTTTAGCGGGGGGCGGGGAGCTGTTTTTT. The complete variable domain, with remaining parts taken from reference TRBV11-2 and TRBJ2-2, reads EAGVAQSPRYKIIEKRQSVAFWCNPISGHATLYWYQQILGQGPKLLIQFQNNGVVDDSQLPKDRFSAERLKGVDSTLKIQPAKLEDSAVYLCASSLAGGGELFFGEGSRLTVL.